Each of the 19 T cell receptor beta chains below was sequenced from the same sample in a study of blood T cell repertoires in COVID-19. Profiling relied on immunoSEQ multiplex PCR, and the TCRdb table lists in-frame clones only, not all of them. The sample lists about 250,000 clones, 65% to 85% occurring once. The sequenced sample consisted of peripheral blood. These receptors all come from a man aged 40-50 years with active or convalescent COVID-19.

The chain employs TRBV11-3 and TRBJ2-1; perhaps TRBD1 as D (7 bases). The V gene lost 0 bases and the J gene lost 6 bases, with 15 bases spanning the gap. The germline V gene encodes CDR1 SGHNT and CDR2 YENEEA. The CDR3 sequence is 16 residues long. The CDR3 region has the DNA TGTGCCAGCAGCTTAGATCTAGGAGGGGGCTTCAATGAGCAGTTCTTC. It yields the protein CASSLDLGGGFNEQFF.

The rearrangement joins TRBV9 to TRBJ1-2; TRBD1 aligns across 9 bases. The CDR3 has 14 amino acids. Losses at the gene ends were 0 bases for V and 6 bases for J; bases not matched to a gene: 3. Germline V gene sequence: CDR1 SGDLS, CDR2 YYNGEE. In DNA, the CDR3 is TGTGCCAGCAGCGTAGACAGGGGGCGCAATGGCTACACCTTC. This gives the protein CASSVDRGRNGYTF. Full variable domain (remainder filled in from reference TRBV9 and TRBJ1-2): DSGVTQTPKHLITATGQRVTLRCSPRSGDLSVYWYQQSLDQGLQFLIQYYNGEERAKGNILERFSAQQFPDLHSELNLSSLELGDSALYFCASSVDRGRNGYTFGSGTRLTVV.

The chain carries TRBV7-2 and TRBJ2-1; 9 bases match TRBD1. In germline, CDR1 is SGHTA, CDR2 FQGNSA. V lost 1 base to trimming and J lost 7 bases; unmatched junction nucleotides: 5. The CDR3 spans 15 residues. This CDR3 reads CASSLGGTGLNEQFF. For the CDR3, the DNA is TGTGCCAGCAGCTTAGGAGGGACAGGGCTAAATGAGCAGTTCTTC.

The chain couples TRBV6-5 to TRBJ2-5, with 10 bases matching TRBD2. V gave up 0 bases and J gave up 5 bases; unmatched junction bases: 6. Per germline, CDR1 MNHEY and CDR2 SVGAGI. The CDR3 is 16 residues long. For the CDR3, the DNA is TGTGCCAGCAGTTACTCGAGCCCGGGACTAGCGGAGACCCAGTACTTC. Translating it yields CASSYSSPGLAETQYF.

The rearrangement joins TRBV6-2 or TRBV6-3 to TRBJ1-6; maybe TRBD1 (5 bases). Germline V CDR1 and CDR2: MNHEY, SVGEGT. This CDR3 spans 15 amino acids. V was trimmed by 6 bases and J by 8 bases, leaving 17 bases between them. The DNA for the CDR3 is TGTGCCAGCAGCCTTTTCCAGGGAATCGATTCACCCCTCCACTTT. It yields the protein CASSLFQGIDSPLHF.

V and J are TRBV2 and TRBJ1-2; maybe TRBD1 (5 bases). V was trimmed by 10 bases and J by 1 base, leaving 13 bases between them. The germline V gene encodes CDR1 SNHLY and CDR2 FYNNEI. The CDR3 is 13 residues long. The DNA of the CDR3 is TGTGCCACGGGCAGCCAGGGTAACTATGGCTACACCTTC. This encodes CATGSQGNYGYTF.

V is TRBV6-6 and J is TRBJ1-6; 7 nucleotides line up with TRBD1. The germline V gene encodes CDR1 MNHNY and CDR2 SVGAGI (reference sequence). The CDR3 spans 16 residues. After removal of 0 bases from V and 5 bases from J, the junction contained 4 bases not matched to a gene. The CDR3: CASSYSRTGNNSPLHF. The CDR3 nucleotides read TGTGCCAGCAGTTACTCCCGGACAGGAAATAATTCACCCCTCCACTTT.

J is TRBJ2-5 and V is TRBV30; 9 nucleotides agree with TRBD2. The CDR3 extends over 16 amino acids. Germline-derived CDR1 and CDR2 are GTSNPN and SVGIG (reference sequence). J gave up 6 bases and V 3 bases, and 14 bases lay outside the gene matches. Here the CDR3 reads CAWSAFGGRERQTQYF. CDR3 DNA sequence: TGTGCCTGGAGCGCGTTTGGCGGGAGGGAACGGCAGACCCAGTACTTC. Together with reference TRBV30 and TRBJ2-5, the CDR3 gives the full variable domain: SQTIHQWPATLVQPVGSPLSLECTVEGTSNPNLYWYRQAAGRGLQLLFYSVGIGQISSEVPQNLSASRPQDRQFILSSKKLLLSDSGFYLCAWSAFGGRERQTQYFGPGTRLLVL.

This chain uses TRBV30 with TRBJ1-2; 7 nucleotides line up with TRBD1. CDR1 and CDR2 from the germline V gene are GTSNPN and SVGIG (reference sequence). V was pared by 1 base and J by 4 bases, with 6 bases of the junction left unmatched. CDR3 size: 14 residues. CDR3 sequence: CAWSEQGISYGYTF. The CDR3 bases are TGTGCCTGGAGTGAACAGGGGATTAGCTATGGCTACACCTTC.

The rearrangement links TRBV19 to TRBJ1-1; D is possibly TRBD1 (5 bases). Germline assignment: CDR1 LNHDA and CDR2 SQIVND (reference sequence). This CDR3 comprises 14 residues. Trimming pared 3 bases from V and 4 bases from J, leaving 12 bases between. For the CDR3, the DNA is TGTGCCAGTAGTATTAAAGGGCAGGGCACTGAAGCTTTCTTT. This translates into CASSIKGQGTEAFF.

This clone was detected only once. The chain recombines TRBV30 with TRBJ2-5; 7 bases match TRBD2. The germline V gene has CDR1 GTSNPN and CDR2 SVGIG (reference sequence). V shed 5 bases and J 5 bases; nucleotides not matched to a gene: 8. This CDR3 has 13 amino acids. The CDR3 bases are TGTGCCTGGCGGGACTATCGGGGGGAGACCCAGTACTTC. Encoded protein: CAWRDYRGETQYF.

This clone occurred once. The J gene is TRBJ2-5, the V gene TRBV3-1 (or the pseudogene TRBV3-2); 11 bases match TRBD2. Unmatched junction bases numbered 5, after V lost 6 bases and J lost 5 bases. CDR1 is LGHDT and CDR2 is YNNKEL in the germline V gene (reference sequence). The CDR3 has 14 residues. The CDR3 coding sequence is TGTGCCAGCAGTCTCCTAGCGGGAGGTGAGACCCAGTACTTC. It codes for CASSLLAGGETQYF.

V and J are TRBV27 and TRBJ1-2; D unresolved. CDR1 is MNHEY, CDR2 SMNVEV, per germline (reference sequence). V lost 6 bases to trimming and J lost 6 bases, with 14 bases between them. This CDR3 has 13 residues. Here the CDR3 DNA reads TGTGCCAGCAGGGGCCCGCAAGCTCATGGCTACACCTTC. It is translated as CASRGPQAHGYTF.

CDR3 nucleotides: TGTGCCAGCAGTTACGGGACTTCAAATTTCGACATTCAGTACTTC. Residues: CASSYGTSNFDIQYF. The chain links TRBV6-5 to TRBJ2-4; D is perhaps TRBD2 (6 bases). The CDR3 extends over 15 amino acids. Germline V CDR1 and CDR2: MNHEY, SVGAGI. V dropped 2 bases and J dropped 8 bases, with 16 bases sitting between them.

The chain is built from TRBV3-1 (or the pseudogene TRBV3-2) and TRBJ2-7; tentative D call: TRBD1 (5 bases). Trimming cost V 4 bases and J 4 bases, with 20 bases left between them. Germline CDR1 reads LGHDT; CDR2 reads YNNKEL (reference sequence). The CDR3 extends over 16 amino acids. The CDR3 sequence is CASSPRQKMMSYEQYF. For the CDR3, the DNA is TGTGCCAGCAGCCCCCGACAGAAGATGATGTCTTACGAGCAGTACTTC.

The chain joins TRBV30 to TRBJ2-2; 9 bases map to TRBD1. Per the germline V gene, CDR1 is GTSNPN and CDR2 is SVGIG (reference sequence). The CDR3 has 15 amino acids. With V trimmed by 4 bases and J by 5 bases, 8 bases remained unmatched. The CDR3 loop is CAWTSGTGLTGELFF. The CDR3 DNA reads TGTGCCTGGACCTCCGGGACAGGGTTGACCGGGGAGCTGTTTTTT.

This clone was counted ten times or more. V is TRBV3-1 (or the pseudogene TRBV3-2) and J is TRBJ2-3; no clear D gene. Germline V lookup: CDR1 LGHDT, CDR2 YNNKEL (reference sequence). With 0 bases removed from V and 6 bases from J, the gap between germline ends came to 10 bases. The CDR3 totals 14 residues. The CDR3 bases are TGTGCCAGCAGCCAAGAAGCCCTTTTCGATACGCAGTATTTT. Its translation: CASSQEALFDTQYF.

The chain has TRBV7-9 and TRBJ2-2, with 7 bases matching TRBD2. The germline V gene encodes CDR1 SEHNR and CDR2 FQNEAQ (reference sequence). Unmatched junction bases numbered 10, after V lost 6 bases and J lost 6 bases. The CDR3 covers 15 residues. Here the CDR3 reads CASRAGPKDPGELFF. DNA for the CDR3: TGTGCCAGCAGAGCGGGACCCAAGGACCCCGGGGAGCTGTTTTTT.

The chain couples TRBV2 to TRBJ1-3; possible D gene TRBD1, 5 bases. CDR1 is SNHLY and CDR2 is FYNNEI in the germline V gene. V was clipped by 2 bases and J by 0 bases, with 8 bases between them. CDR3 length: 15 amino acids. The CDR3 nucleotides read TGTGCCAGCAGTGAACAGGGTAACTCTGGAAACACCATATATTTT. Protein sequence: CASSEQGNSGNTIYF. Based on the CDR3 plus reference TRBV2 and TRBJ1-3, the full variable domain is EPEVTQTPSHQVTQMGQEVILRCVPISNHLYFYWYRQILGQKVEFLVSFYNNEISEKSEIFDDQFSVERPDGSNFTLKIRSTKLEDSAMYFCASSEQGNSGNTIYFGEGSWLTVV.